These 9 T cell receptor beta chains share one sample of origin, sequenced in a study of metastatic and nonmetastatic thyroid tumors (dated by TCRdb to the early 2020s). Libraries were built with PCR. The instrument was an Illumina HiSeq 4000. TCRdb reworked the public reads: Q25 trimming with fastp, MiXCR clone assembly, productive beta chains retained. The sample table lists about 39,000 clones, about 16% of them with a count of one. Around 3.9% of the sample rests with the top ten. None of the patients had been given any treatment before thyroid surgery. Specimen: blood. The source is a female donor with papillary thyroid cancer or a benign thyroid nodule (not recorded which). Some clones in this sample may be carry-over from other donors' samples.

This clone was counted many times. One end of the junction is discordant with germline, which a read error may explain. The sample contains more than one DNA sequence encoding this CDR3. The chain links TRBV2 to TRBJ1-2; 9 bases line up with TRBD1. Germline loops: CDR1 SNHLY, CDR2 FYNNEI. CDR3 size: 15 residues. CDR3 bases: TGTGCCAGCAGGGAAGGACAGGGGCCCAGCTACGGCTACACCTTC. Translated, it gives CASREGQGPSYGYTF.

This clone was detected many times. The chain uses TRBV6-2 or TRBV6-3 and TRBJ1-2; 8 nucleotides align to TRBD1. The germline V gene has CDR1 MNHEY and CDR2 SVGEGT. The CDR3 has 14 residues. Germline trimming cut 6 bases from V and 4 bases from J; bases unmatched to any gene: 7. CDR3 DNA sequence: TGTGCCAGCAGCGACGGACAGGGATCCTATGGCTACACCTTC. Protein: CASSDGQGSYGYTF.

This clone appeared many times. The DNA of the CDR3 is TGCGCCAGCAGCCATGGGGCCACAGATACGCAGTATTTT. Amino acids: CASSHGATDTQYF. The chain combines TRBV5-1 with TRBJ2-3, with a tentative D call TRBD1 (5 bases). Trimming stripped 4 bases from V and 2 bases from J, with 8 bases between. The V gene's germline CDR1 is SGHRS and CDR2 YFSETQ. CDR3 length: 13 residues. The variable domain in full, completed from reference TRBV5-1 and TRBJ2-3, reads KAGVTQTPRYLIKTRGQQVTLSCSPISGHRSVSWYQQTPGQGLQFLFEYFSETQRNKGNFPGRFSGRQFSNSRSEMNVSTLELGDSALYLCASSHGATDTQYFGPGTRLTVL.

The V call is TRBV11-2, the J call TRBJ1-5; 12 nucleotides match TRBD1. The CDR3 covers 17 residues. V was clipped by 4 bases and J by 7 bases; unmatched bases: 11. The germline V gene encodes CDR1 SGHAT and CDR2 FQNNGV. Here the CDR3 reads CASSSRLGQGAGQPQHF. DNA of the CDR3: TGTGCCAGCAGCTCCAGACTGGGACAGGGGGCAGGGCAGCCCCAGCATTTT.

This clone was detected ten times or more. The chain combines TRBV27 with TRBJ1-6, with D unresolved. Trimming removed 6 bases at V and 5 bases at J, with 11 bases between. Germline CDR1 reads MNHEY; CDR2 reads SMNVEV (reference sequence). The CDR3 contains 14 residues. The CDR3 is CASSPGRNNSPLHF. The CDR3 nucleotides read TGTGCCAGCAGCCCAGGACGGAATAATTCACCCCTCCACTTT.

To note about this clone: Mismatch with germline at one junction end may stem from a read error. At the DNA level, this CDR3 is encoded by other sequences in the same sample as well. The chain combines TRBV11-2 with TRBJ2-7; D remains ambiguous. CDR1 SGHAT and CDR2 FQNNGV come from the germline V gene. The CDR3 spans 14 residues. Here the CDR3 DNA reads TGTGCTAGCAGCCTACCTCCCGCGGTGGCCGAGCAGTACTTC. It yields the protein CASSLPPAVAEQYF.

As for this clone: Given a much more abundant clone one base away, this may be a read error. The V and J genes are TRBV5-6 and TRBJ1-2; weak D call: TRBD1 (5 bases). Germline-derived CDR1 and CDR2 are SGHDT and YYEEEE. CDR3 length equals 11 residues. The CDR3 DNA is TGTGCCAGCATCTTGGGGCATGGCTACACCTTC. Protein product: CASILGHGYTF. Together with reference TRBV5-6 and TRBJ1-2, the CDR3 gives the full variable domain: DAGVTQSPTHLIKTRGQQVTLRCSPKSGHDTVSWYQQALGQGPQFIFQYYEEEERQRGNFPDRFSGHQFPNYSSELNVNALLLGDSALYLCASILGHGYTFGSGTRLTVV.

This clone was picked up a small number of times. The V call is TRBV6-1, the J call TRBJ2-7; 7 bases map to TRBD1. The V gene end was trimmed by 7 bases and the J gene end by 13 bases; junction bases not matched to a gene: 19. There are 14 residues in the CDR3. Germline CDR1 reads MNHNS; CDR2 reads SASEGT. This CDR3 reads CASIGTASSYDHYF. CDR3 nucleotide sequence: TGTGCCAGCATCGGGACAGCGAGCTCCTACGATCATTACTTC.

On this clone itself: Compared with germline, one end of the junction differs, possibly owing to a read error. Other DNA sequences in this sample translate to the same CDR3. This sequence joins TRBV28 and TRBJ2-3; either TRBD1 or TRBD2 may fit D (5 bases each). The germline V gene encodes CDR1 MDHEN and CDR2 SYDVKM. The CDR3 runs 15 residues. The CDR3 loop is CASAPGQGDADTQYF. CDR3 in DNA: TGTGCCAGCGCGCCGGGGCAGGGTGACGCGGATACTCAGTATTTT.